This TCR beta chain was recovered during a study of cytomegalovirus exposure and HLA in healthy donors. Study summary: It was reported in a later analysis that the same platform had been used for the roughly 110 validation repertoires as for the 666 first-cohort repertoires. Study-wide points: TCR clusters originating in the first cohort tended to co-occur in the roughly 130 validation repertoires, according to a later analysis. Accounts indicate the classifier identified cytomegalovirus status with strong specificity and sensitivity.

Here immunoSEQ multiplex PCR was the method, and the copy in TCRdb shows in-frame clones only, minus some. The data contain 90,000 to 150,000 clones, 70% to 90% of them seen just once; the ten biggest clones take up around 6%. Germline lookup yields CDR1 SEHNR and CDR2 FQNEAQ (reference sequence). This CDR3 has 13 amino acids. The V gene lost 4 bases and the J gene lost 4 bases, with 8 bases spanning the gap. As to this clone: Its target is unknown.

Sequenced: PBMCs. This TCR was recovered from a woman aged 18-29 years in good health and CMV-seropositive. The V gene is TRBV7-9, the J gene TRBJ1-5; D call uncertain. CDR3 coding DNA: TGTGCCAGCAGCTCAAGCGGGAATCAGCCCCAGCATTTT. It encodes CASSSSGNQPQHF.